This T cell receptor (beta chain) was recorded in a study of blood T cell repertoires in COVID-19. Generated by immunoSEQ multiplex PCR, the TCRdb table keeps only in-frame clones and is missing some. The profile shows around 190,000 clones, 84% of them singletons. To note about this clone: In the same sample, other DNA sequences code for this CDR3.

Germline values: CDR1 MGHRA, CDR2 YSYEKL. The CDR3 consists of 15 residues. The V end lost 0 bases, the J end lost 2 bases, and 7 bases lay between the germline ends. The chain employs TRBV4-1 and TRBJ1-4; D not resolved. Material for sequencing was peripheral blood. This TCR was recovered from a human donor in a cohort sampled during active COVID-19. The CDR3 region has the DNA TGCGCCAGCAGCCAAGATCGGGGTACTAATGAAAAACTGTTTTTT. Protein sequence: CASSQDRGTNEKLFF.